Below are 26 T cell receptor beta chains sequenced from a single sample in a study of blood T cell repertoires in COVID-19. The protocol was immunoSEQ multiplex PCR, while the TCRdb copy is restricted to in-frame clones and leaves out a portion. The data show about 55,000 clones, roughly 90% seen once. Sequenced input: peripheral blood. These receptors were taken from an elderly man with acute or convalescent COVID-19.

The gene calls are TRBV30 and TRBJ1-6, with 7 bases fitting TRBD1. The CDR3 has 12 amino acids. V was pared by 4 bases and J by 6 bases, with 0 bases of the junction left unmatched. The germline V gene encodes CDR1 GTSNPN and CDR2 SVGIG (reference sequence). Written as DNA, the CDR3 is TGTGCCTGGAACAGGGGTAATTCACCCCTCCACTTT. This encodes CAWNRGNSPLHF.

V gene TRBV5-4 combines with J gene TRBJ2-1; the match to TRBD2 covers 7 bases. Germline V gene sequence: CDR1 SGHNT, CDR2 YYREEE (reference sequence). J lost 4 bases, V lost 1 base, and 5 bases had no gene match. The CDR3 length is 15 residues. In DNA form, the CDR3 reads TGTGCCAGCAGCTTGCCCAGCGGGGAGTACAATGAGCAGTTCTTC. It encodes CASSLPSGEYNEQFF.

V and J are TRBV12-5 and TRBJ2-3; 12 bases fit TRBD2. V trimming: 1 base; J trimming: 2 bases; junction bases outside the gene matches: 4. The CDR3 length is 17 residues. In germline, CDR1 is LGHNT, CDR2 FRNRAP. This CDR3 is CASGLGLAGGTTDTQYF. The CDR3, as DNA: TGTGCTAGTGGTTTGGGTCTAGCGGGGGGGACCACAGATACGCAGTATTTT. The full variable domain, rest sourced from reference TRBV12-5 and TRBJ2-3, is DARVTQTPRHKVTEMGQEVTMRCQPILGHNTVFWYRQTMMQGLELLAYFRNRAPLDDSGMPKDRFSAEMPDATLATLKIQPSEPRDSAVYFCASGLGLAGGTTDTQYFGPGTRLTVL.

The rearrangement uses TRBV3-1 (or the pseudogene TRBV3-2) and TRBJ1-1; the D gene is possibly TRBD1 (6 bases). CDR1 and CDR2 (germline): LGHDT, YNNKEL (reference sequence). This CDR3 is 15 amino acids long. Trimming took off 1 base at V and 0 bases at J, with 9 bases between the two ends. The CDR3 region has the DNA TGTGCCAGCAGCCAAGGTGACAGGATGAACACTGAAGCTTTCTTT. Its translation: CASSQGDRMNTEAFF.

In the case of this clone: One end of the junction varies from germline; a read error may be responsible. V and J are TRBV6-1 and TRBJ1-6; 9 nucleotides align to TRBD1. The CDR3 covers 15 residues. Germline V lookup: CDR1 MNHNS, CDR2 SASEGT. The CDR3: CASNEQGAQNSPLHF. The CDR3 DNA follows: TGTGCCAGCAATGAACAGGGGGCTCAAAATTCACCCCTCCACTTT.

This clone was picked up one time. The chain is built from TRBV30 and TRBJ1-5; no reliable D call. Germline CDR1 and CDR2: GTSNPN and SVGIG (reference sequence). This CDR3 has 14 amino acids. V lost 3 bases to trimming and J lost 4 bases, with 13 bases between them. The CDR3 loop reads CAWRNGGTNQPQHF. The CDR3 bases are TGTGCCTGGAGGAATGGAGGAACTAATCAGCCCCAGCATTTT. Supplemented by reference TRBV30 and TRBJ1-5, the full variable domain reads SQTIHQWPATLVQPVGSPLSLECTVEGTSNPNLYWYRQAAGRGLQLLFYSVGIGQISSEVPQNLSASRPQDRQFILSSKKLLLSDSGFYLCAWRNGGTNQPQHFGDGTRLSIL.

V gene TRBV6-5 combines with J gene TRBJ1-2; 8 bases agree with TRBD1. This CDR3 contains 12 residues. After removal of 10 bases from V and 8 bases from J, the junction contained 9 bases not matched to a gene. Germline assignment: CDR1 MNHEY and CDR2 SVGAGI. CDR3 protein: CATQVDRGGYTF. In DNA, the CDR3 is TGTGCCACCCAAGTCGACAGGGGCGGCTACACCTTC.

J is TRBJ2-2 and V is TRBV2; D is undetermined. CDR1 and CDR2 (germline): SNHLY, FYNNEI. The ends were cut back, 2 bases at V and 0 bases at J, with 10 bases in the middle. The CDR3 loop spans 16 amino acids. The CDR3 sequence is CASSELGAANTGELFF. CDR3 DNA sequence: TGTGCCAGCAGTGAACTGGGCGCAGCGAACACCGGGGAGCTGTTTTTT. The full variable domain, completed using reference TRBV2 and TRBJ2-2, is EPEVTQTPSHQVTQMGQEVILRCVPISNHLYFYWYRQILGQKVEFLVSFYNNEISEKSEIFDDQFSVERPDGSNFTLKIRSTKLEDSAMYFCASSELGAANTGELFFGEGSRLTVL.

V gene TRBV27 combines with J gene TRBJ1-6; TRBD1 aligns across 8 bases. V shed 2 bases and J 0 bases; nucleotides not matched to a gene: 3. Germline assignment: CDR1 MNHEY and CDR2 SMNVEV (reference sequence). This CDR3 region has 17 residues. CDR3 loop: CASSLRTGLSYNSPLHF. For the CDR3, the DNA is TGTGCCAGCAGTTTAAGGACAGGGCTCTCCTATAATTCACCCCTCCACTTT.

J is TRBJ2-2 and V is TRBV5-1; D unclear. Germline CDR1 SGHRS, CDR2 YFSETQ. Trimming pared 5 bases from V and 0 bases from J, leaving 8 bases between. The CDR3 extends over 14 amino acids. The CDR3 sequence is CASSGSTNTGELFF. The CDR3 DNA follows: TGCGCCAGCAGTGGTTCTACGAACACCGGGGAGCTGTTTTTT.

The chain employs TRBV5-1 and TRBJ2-1; 8 nucleotides agree with TRBD1. Trimming took 0 bases from V and 7 from J; bases not matched to a gene: 3. CDR1 is SGHRS and CDR2 is YFSETQ in the germline V gene. CDR3 size: 14 residues. As DNA, the CDR3 is TGCGCCAGCAGCTTGGGACAGGGGAATAATGAGCAGTTCTTC. Amino acids: CASSLGQGNNEQFF.

This clone was seen a handful of times. The V and J genes are TRBV3-1 (or the pseudogene TRBV3-2) and TRBJ1-2; D uncertain. The CDR3 has 15 amino acids. Trimming removed 1 base at V and 3 bases at J, with 12 bases between. Germline-derived CDR1 and CDR2 are LGHDT and YNNKEL (reference sequence). CDR3 coding DNA: TGTGCCAGCAGCCAAGGTGGGCAGGTTTACTATGGCTACACCTTC. This encodes CASSQGGQVYYGYTF.

J is TRBJ1-3 and V is TRBV7-6; TRBD1 might be the D (6 bases). The germline CDR1 and CDR2 sequences are SGHVS and FNYEAQ. With 3 bases removed from V and 3 bases from J, the gap between germline ends came to 9 bases. This CDR3 has 14 amino acids. The CDR3 reads CASSFNRDGNTIYF. Here the CDR3 DNA reads TGTGCCAGCAGCTTCAACAGGGATGGAAACACCATATATTTT.

V usage is TRBV6-1 and J usage is TRBJ2-7; TRBD1 aligns across 7 bases. The CDR3 spans 14 residues. Unmatched junction bases numbered 10, after V lost 5 bases and J lost 6 bases. Germline V gene sequence: CDR1 MNHNS, CDR2 SASEGT. CDR3 residues: CASSSPDRFSEQYF. CDR3 DNA sequence: TGTGCCAGCAGTTCCCCGGACAGGTTCAGCGAGCAGTACTTC.

This clone was seen just once. V usage is TRBV19 and J usage is TRBJ2-3; TRBD2 agrees at 8 bases. The V and J ends lost 9 bases and 4 bases, in that order; junction bases with no gene match: 3. The germline V gene encodes CDR1 LNHDA and CDR2 SQIVND (reference sequence). The CDR3 contains 12 residues. The CDR3 here is CASGGAADTQYF. For the CDR3, the DNA is TGTGCCAGCGGGGGGGCAGCAGATACGCAGTATTTT.

The chain combines TRBV28 with TRBJ2-7; 14 bases match TRBD2. Germline V gene data show CDR1 as MDHEN and CDR2 as SYDVKM. The CDR3 contains 15 residues. The V gene end was trimmed by 4 bases and the J gene end by 4 bases; junction bases not matched to a gene: 3. DNA for the CDR3: TGTGCCAGCAGTTCTCGACTAGCGGGGGGGTACGAGCAGTACTTC. This translates into CASSSRLAGGYEQYF.

The chain combines TRBV4-1 with TRBJ1-5, with D hard to call. This CDR3 comprises 15 residues. From germline, CDR1 is MGHRA and CDR2 YSYEKL. Deletions cut 0 bases from V and 5 bases from J, with 11 bases between. CDR3 coding DNA: TGCGCCAGCAGCCAAGATCAGTCCAGTCATCAGCCCCAGCATTTT. Amino acid sequence: CASSQDQSSHQPQHF.

The V and J genes are TRBV7-7 and TRBJ2-3; D unclear. The germline V gene encodes CDR1 SSHAT and CDR2 FNYEAQ (reference sequence). The V end was cut by 0 bases, the J end by 3 bases, with 4 bases between. This CDR3 is built from 13 residues. This CDR3 reads CASSLASTDTQYF. In DNA form, the CDR3 reads TGTGCCAGCAGCTTAGCGAGTACAGATACGCAGTATTTT.

The rearrangement links TRBV11-2 to TRBJ2-7; TRBD2 might be the D (6 bases). The CDR3 runs to 11 residues. Trimming took off 4 bases at V and 12 bases at J, with 13 bases between the two ends. CDR1 and CDR2 (germline): SGHAT, FQNNGV. CDR3 sequence: CASSSGGGRYF. For the CDR3, the DNA is TGTGCCAGCAGCTCCGGGGGTGGGAGGTACTTC.

This rearrangement joins TRBV19 to TRBJ1-2; 7 bases match TRBD1. There are 15 residues in the CDR3. V shed 5 bases and J 7 bases; nucleotides not matched to a gene: 13. CDR1 and CDR2 (germline): LNHDA, SQIVND (reference sequence). The CDR3 protein is CASSAQTGLSLGYTF. In DNA, the CDR3 is TGTGCCAGTAGTGCCCAGACAGGGTTGTCGCTTGGCTACACCTTC.

The chain carries TRBV30 and TRBJ2-1; D remains ambiguous. Trimming shortened V by 1 base and J by 7 bases, and 5 bases separated the two germline ends. Germline values: CDR1 GTSNPN, CDR2 SVGIG (reference sequence). The CDR3 runs to 11 residues. CDR3 bases: TGTGCCTGGAGTGCCCTAAATGAGCAGTTCTTC. It codes for CAWSALNEQFF.

This clone has just one count. This chain uses TRBV2 with TRBJ2-7, with 9 bases matching TRBD1. This CDR3 is 13 amino acids long. Trimming at V came to 8 bases and at J to 6 bases, leaving 8 bases not matched to a gene. Germline CDR1 is SNHLY and CDR2 is FYNNEI. CDR3 nucleotides: TGTGCCAGCGGGGGACAGGGTACGGGCGAGCAGTACTTC. Translated: CASGGQGTGEQYF.

The chain joins TRBV3-1 (or the pseudogene TRBV3-2) to TRBJ1-1, with a tentative D call TRBD1 (5 bases). CDR3 size: 15 residues. The V gene lost 1 base and the J gene lost 0 bases, with 9 bases spanning the gap. The germline gives CDR1 LGHDT, CDR2 YNNKEL (reference sequence). Here the CDR3 DNA reads TGTGCCAGCAGCCAAGGATCGACAGTGAACACTGAAGCTTTCTTT. Residues: CASSQGSTVNTEAFF.

This chain joins TRBV5-6 and TRBJ2-7; 8 bases map to TRBD2. The CDR3 covers 12 residues. V shed 4 bases and J 9 bases; nucleotides not matched to a gene: 6. Germline CDR1 SGHDT, CDR2 YYEEEE. In DNA form, the CDR3 reads TGTGCCAGCAGCCCACGGGGGGGCAGGCAGTACTTC. Protein sequence: CASSPRGGRQYF.

The chain employs TRBV9 and TRBJ2-4; no definite D call. Trimming took off 0 bases at V and 0 bases at J, with 10 bases between the two ends. CDR1 and CDR2 (germline): SGDLS, YYNGEE. The CDR3 length is 16 residues. The CDR3, as DNA: TGTGCCAGCAGCGTAGGACTCCTGAAAGCCAAAAACATTCAGTACTTC. Translating gives CASSVGLLKAKNIQYF.

V gene TRBV19 combines with J gene TRBJ1-2; 9 bases line up with TRBD1. Germline V CDR1 and CDR2: LNHDA, SQIVND (reference sequence). V dropped 6 bases and J dropped 1; count of bases not matched to a gene: 6. The CDR3 length is 15 residues. CDR3 in amino acids: CASSLGTGINYGYTF. DNA of the CDR3: TGTGCCAGTAGCCTAGGGACAGGGATTAACTATGGCTACACCTTC. Drawing the rest from reference TRBV19 and TRBJ1-2, the complete variable domain is DGGITQSPKYLFRKEGQNVTLSCEQNLNHDAMYWYRQDPGQGLRLIYYSQIVNDFQKGDIAEGYSVSREKKESFPLTVTSAQKNPTAFYLCASSLGTGINYGYTFGSGTRLTVV.